One sample yielded the 14 T cell receptor beta chains listed below, sequenced in a study of blood T cell repertoires in COVID-19. Measured with immunoSEQ multiplex PCR; TCRdb has only the in-frame clones, and not every one. The sample has roughly 220,000 clones; approximately 80% are singletons. The sample was PBMCs or T cells enriched from blood (not recorded which). The receptors were sampled from a man aged 25 to 45 with acute COVID-19.

The chain has TRBV10-1 and TRBJ1-1; D gene unclear. V was clipped by 2 bases and J by 2 bases, with 9 bases between them. Germline V CDR1 and CDR2: WNHNN, SYGVQD (reference sequence). CDR3 size: 14 residues. For the CDR3, the DNA is TGCGCCAGCAGTGAGGACGGGGTCAACACTGAAGCTTTCTTT. Protein sequence: CASSEDGVNTEAFF.

This clone was counted a single time. The V and J genes are TRBV6-5 and TRBJ1-5; 8 bases fit TRBD1. CDR3 length: 14 residues. Per the germline V gene, CDR1 is MNHEY and CDR2 is SVGAGI. With 10 bases clipped from V and 2 bases from J, the junction kept 7 bases outside the gene matches. The CDR3 DNA reads TGTGCCACAGAACCAGGGGGCGGCAATCAGCCCCAGCATTTT. Amino acid sequence: CATEPGGGNQPQHF.

This chain links TRBV2 with TRBJ1-2, with a possible D match to TRBD1 (6 bases). The CDR3 covers 12 residues. Germline V CDR1 and CDR2: SNHLY, FYNNEI. Between the trimmed V and J ends, which lost 6 bases and 3 bases, there was a span of 8 bases. DNA for the CDR3: TGTGCCAGCAGGTACAGGGACTATGGCTACACCTTC. The encoded protein is CASRYRDYGYTF.

The genes are TRBV7-3 and TRBJ2-5; 10 bases align to TRBD2. Germline CDR1 and CDR2: SGHTA and FQGTGA. The CDR3 loop spans 15 amino acids. With V trimmed by 1 base and J by 1 base, 0 bases remained unmatched. CDR3 amino acids: CASSLIAGGQETQYF. CDR3 bases: TGTGCCAGCAGCTTAATAGCGGGGGGCCAAGAGACCCAGTACTTC.

V is TRBV24-1 and J is TRBJ2-3, with 7 bases that match TRBD2. Germline V gene sequence: CDR1 KGHDR, CDR2 SFDVKD. V shed 6 bases and J 1 base; nucleotides not matched to a gene: 3. This CDR3 is built from 14 residues. DNA for the CDR3: TGTGCCACCAGTAGGAGCGGGGGCACAGATACGCAGTATTTT. This codes for CATSRSGGTDTQYF.

This clone was recorded a few times. This chain links TRBV27 with TRBJ1-1, with D maybe TRBD1 (6 bases). Germline values: CDR1 MNHEY, CDR2 SMNVEV (reference sequence). The CDR3 totals 15 residues. V dropped 8 bases and J dropped 3 bases, with 19 bases sitting between them. CDR3 coding DNA: TGTGCCAGCGCCACCGGGACACAAGCCGACACTGAAGCTTTCTTT. The encoded protein is CASATGTQADTEAFF.

CDR3 sequence (DNA): TGTGCCAGCAGCTCTCGACCAGAGGGACAGAACACTGAAGCTTTCTTT. It codes for CASSSRPEGQNTEAFF. V and J are TRBV6-6 and TRBJ1-1; possible D gene TRBD1, 6 bases. Trimming stripped 6 bases from V and 1 base from J, with 18 bases between. This CDR3 is built from 16 residues. Germline CDR1 is MNHNY and CDR2 is SVGAGI (reference sequence).

This sequence joins TRBV7-9 and TRBJ2-2, with D hard to call. CDR1 is SEHNR and CDR2 is FQNEAQ in the germline V gene (reference sequence). The CDR3 extends over 13 amino acids. Trimming removed 4 bases at V and 4 bases at J, with 7 bases between. CDR3 DNA: TGTGCCAGCAGCTCCGTCTCCACCGGGGAGCTGTTTTTT. The encoded protein is CASSSVSTGELFF.

This clone was seen more than once but under ten times. This chain links TRBV19 with TRBJ1-6; 10 nucleotides align to TRBD1. V lost 3 bases, J lost 9 bases, and 5 bases stayed unmatched. The CDR3 is 15 amino acids. Germline V gene lookup returns CDR1 LNHDA and CDR2 SQIVND (reference sequence). CDR3: CASSIGTGAGSPLHF. For the CDR3, the DNA is TGTGCCAGTAGTATCGGGACAGGGGCGGGTTCACCCCTCCACTTT.

A note on this clone: Other DNA sequences in the sample encode the same CDR3. The rearrangement links TRBV3-1 (or the pseudogene TRBV3-2) to TRBJ2-7; no clear D gene. In germline, CDR1 is LGHDT, CDR2 YNNKEL (reference sequence). This CDR3 spans 12 amino acids. The V end lost 4 bases, the J end lost 3 bases, and 7 bases lay between the germline ends. The CDR3 region has the DNA TGTGCCAGCAGCCCCGGCGGCTACGAGCAGTACTTC. Protein product: CASSPGGYEQYF.

This clone was seen a few times. The genes are TRBV5-1 and TRBJ1-2; 7 nucleotides line up with TRBD1. J gave up 4 bases and V 2 bases, and 14 bases lay outside the gene matches. This CDR3 is 17 amino acids long. Germline loops: CDR1 SGHRS, CDR2 YFSETQ. For the CDR3, the DNA is TGCGCCAGCAGCTTTCGACAGGGCTCCACTATCCTCTATGGCTACACCTTC. Residues: CASSFRQGSTILYGYTF.

The chain recombines TRBV4-2 with TRBJ2-2; 8 bases are a match to TRBD2. The CDR3 covers 16 residues. Trimming removed 4 bases from V and 6 bases from J; junction bases left unmatched: 10. Germline V gives CDR1 LGHNA, CDR2 YNFKEQ. CDR3 sequence: CASSPEGLVSSGELFF. The CDR3 DNA reads as TGTGCCAGCAGCCCTGAGGGACTAGTGTCGTCCGGGGAGCTGTTTTTT.

The chain joins TRBV2 to TRBJ2-7; D not resolved. Trimming pared 5 bases from V and 7 bases from J, leaving 9 bases between. Germline-derived CDR1 and CDR2 are SNHLY and FYNNEI. The CDR3 length is 11 residues. The CDR3 bases are TGTGCCAGCAGTCAGGTATTTGAGCAGTACTTC. This gives the protein CASSQVFEQYF.

The chain is built from TRBV11-3 and TRBJ2-5; D perhaps matches TRBD2 (7 bases). This CDR3 is 16 amino acids long. CDR1 is SGHNT and CDR2 is YENEEA in the germline V gene. The ends were cut back, 5 bases at V and 0 bases at J, with 16 bases in the middle. The CDR3 region has the DNA TGTGCCAGCAGCCTGGGGGGGGCGGCGAACCAAGAGACCCAGTACTTC. It yields the protein CASSLGGAANQETQYF.